Sequencing of this T cell receptor beta chain was carried out in a study of T cell changes during pregnancy in multiple sclerosis. Profiling relied on immunoSEQ multiplex PCR, and the TCRdb table lists in-frame clones only, not all of them. Among under 75,000 clones listed, 85% to 95% were seen once. This CDR3 has 13 residues. Germline V gives CDR1 SQVTM, CDR2 ANQGSEA. Trimming removed 7 bases from V and 4 bases from J; junction bases left unmatched: 6. The TCR sequence derives from a female donor with multiple sclerosis, enrolled in a pregnancy study. Sequenced material: CD8+ T cells from peripheral blood mononuclear cells, taken in the second trimester of pregnancy. This chain joins TRBV29-1 and TRBJ2-7; 11 positions agree with TRBD1. Here the CDR3 DNA reads TGCAGCGCCGGAGGACAGGGGGCATACGAGCAGTACTTC. This encodes CSAGGQGAYEQYF.